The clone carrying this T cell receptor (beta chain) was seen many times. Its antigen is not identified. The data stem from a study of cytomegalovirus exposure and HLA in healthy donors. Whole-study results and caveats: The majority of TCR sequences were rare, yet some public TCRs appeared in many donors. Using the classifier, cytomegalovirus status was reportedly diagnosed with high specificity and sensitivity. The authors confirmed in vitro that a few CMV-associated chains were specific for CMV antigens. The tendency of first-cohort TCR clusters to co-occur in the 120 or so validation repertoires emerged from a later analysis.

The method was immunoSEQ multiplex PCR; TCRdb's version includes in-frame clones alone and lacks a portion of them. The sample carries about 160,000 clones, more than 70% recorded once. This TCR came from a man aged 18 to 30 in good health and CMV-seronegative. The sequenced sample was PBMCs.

The CDR3 nucleotides read TGTGCCATCTCGCGGGGACAGACTAATGAAAAACTGTTTTTT. Its protein is CAISRGQTNEKLFF. The rearrangement joins TRBV10-3 to TRBJ1-4, with 7 bases that match TRBD1. The junction had 5 bases not matched to a gene; V was cut back by 8 bases and J by 2 bases. In germline, CDR1 is ENHRY, CDR2 SYGVKD. The length of the CDR3 is 14 residues.